This record looks at one T cell receptor beta chain sequence and its context. The antigen is not known. This record comes from a study of T cells in Graves' hyperthyroidism and ophthalmopathy. Study conclusions and caveats: Blood shared most expanded thyroid clonotypes above 0.001.

The cohort's ophthalmopathy patients, a group with duration under 3 months, had a Clinical Activity Score of at least 3 and a NOSPECS grade of at least 4. Amplified TCR beta CDR3 regions derived from RNA transcripts. An initial round of RT-PCR targeting the TCR CDR3 relied on the HTBI primer set. TCRdb ran MiXCR on the multiplex PCR reads and lists one entry per CDR3 protein. The profile shows over 250,000 distinct CDR3 sequences, 22% of them singletons. Germline V gene lookup returns CDR1 DFQATT and CDR2 SNEGSKA (reference sequence). Trimming cost V 1 base and J 8 bases; bases outside gene matches: 4. The CDR3 sequence is 12 residues long.

Source material: blood. This sequence originates from a man between 25 and 39 years old with Graves' ophthalmopathy. The rearrangement joins TRBV20-1 to TRBJ1-2, with 7 bases identical to TRBD1. CDR3 DNA sequence: TGCAGTGCTAGAGGACAGGGAGACGGCTACACCTTC. Protein: CSARGQGDGYTF.